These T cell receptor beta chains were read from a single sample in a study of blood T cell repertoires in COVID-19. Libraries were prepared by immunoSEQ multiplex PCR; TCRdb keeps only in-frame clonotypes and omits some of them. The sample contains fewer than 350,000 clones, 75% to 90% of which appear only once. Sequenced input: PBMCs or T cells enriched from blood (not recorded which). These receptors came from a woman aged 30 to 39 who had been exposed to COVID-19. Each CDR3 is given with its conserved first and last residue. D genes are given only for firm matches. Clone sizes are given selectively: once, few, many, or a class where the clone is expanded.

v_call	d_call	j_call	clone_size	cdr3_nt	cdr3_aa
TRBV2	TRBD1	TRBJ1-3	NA	TGTGCCAGCAATGGACAGGGTCCGGCTGGAAACACCATATATTTT	CASNGQGPAGNTIYF
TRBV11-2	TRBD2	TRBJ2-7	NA	TGTGCCAGCAGCTTAGTTCCGGGAGGAAGCTCCTACGAGCAGTACTTC	CASSLVPGGSSYEQYF
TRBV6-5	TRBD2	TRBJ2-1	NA	TGTGCCAGCAGTCCCGGGACTAGCCCCCATGAGCAGTTCTTC	CASSPGTSPHEQFF
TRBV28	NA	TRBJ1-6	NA	TGTGCCAGCAGGACAACAGGGCCTTCTAATTCACCCCTCCACTTT	CASRTTGPSNSPLHF
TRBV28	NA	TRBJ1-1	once	TGTGCCAGCAGTTCGGACCAGGGGCCCTTTACCTCTTCAGTCGCTTTCTTT	CASSSDQGPFTSSVAFF
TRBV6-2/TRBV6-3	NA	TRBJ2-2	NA	TGTGCCAGCAGTTTTTTGCAGGGGACCACCGGGGAGCTGTTTTTT	CASSFLQGTTGELFF
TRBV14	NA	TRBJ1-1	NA	TGTGCCAGCAGCCAAGTCAACAGGATGAACACTGAAGCTTTCTTT	CASSQVNRMNTEAFF
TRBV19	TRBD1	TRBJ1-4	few	TGTGCCAGTAGTATGGCGGACAGGGGTCTTCGTGAAAAACTGTTTTTT	CASSMADRGLREKLFF
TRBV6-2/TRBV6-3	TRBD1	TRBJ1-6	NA	TGTGCCAGCAGTTACACCGTGACAGGGGACTATAATTCACCCCTCCACTTT	CASSYTVTGDYNSPLHF
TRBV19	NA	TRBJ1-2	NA	TGTGCCACCTACATAGGCGGGATGGGCCCGGTGAGGAGAGACTATGGCTACACCTTC	CATYIGGMGPVRRDYGYTF
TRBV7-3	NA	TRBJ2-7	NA	TGTGCCAGCAGCTTAACTTCCAGTACCTACGAGCAGTACTTC	CASSLTSSTYEQYF
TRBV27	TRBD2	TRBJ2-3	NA	TGTGCCAGCAGTTTATGGAGCGGGGGCAGCACAGATACGCAGTATTTT	CASSLWSGGSTDTQYF
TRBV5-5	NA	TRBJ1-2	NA	TGTGCCAGCAGCTTGGAACCCAGTTGGAGCTATGGCTACACCTTC	CASSLEPSWSYGYTF
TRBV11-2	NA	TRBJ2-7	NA	TGTGCCAGCAGCCGAGGGGGAGCGGGGTTACCCTACGAGCAGTACTTC	CASSRGGAGLPYEQYF
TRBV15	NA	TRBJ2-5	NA	TGTGCCACCAGCAGAGTACTAGCCAACCAAGAGACCCAGTACTTC	CATSRVLANQETQYF
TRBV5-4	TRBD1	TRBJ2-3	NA	TGTGCCAGCAGCTTTGCCGCGACAGGGGATTCGGATACGCAGTATTTT	CASSFAATGDSDTQYF
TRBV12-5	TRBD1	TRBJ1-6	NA	TGTGCTAGTGGTGCCAGGGACAGGCAATCACCCCTCCACTTT	CASGARDRQSPLHF
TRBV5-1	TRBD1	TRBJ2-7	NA	TGCGCCAGCAGCCCCGGGACAGGGGCCTCCTACGAGCAGTACTTC	CASSPGTGASYEQYF
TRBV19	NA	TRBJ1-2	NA	TGTGCCAGTAGTATTATCCCAGGGGAATATGGCTACACCTTC	CASSIIPGEYGYTF
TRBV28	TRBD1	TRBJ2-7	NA	TGTGCCAGCAGTTCATCTTATCTGCGAGACAGGGGCTCGGCCTACGAGCAGTACTTC	CASSSSYLRDRGSAYEQYF
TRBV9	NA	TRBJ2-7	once	TGTGCCAGCAGCGTAGGTATCTCCTACGAGCAGTACTTC	CASSVGISYEQYF
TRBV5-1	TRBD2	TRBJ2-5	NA	TGCGCCAGCAGCTCCCTTAGCGGGGGCCTACAAGAGACCCAGTACTTC	CASSSLSGGLQETQYF
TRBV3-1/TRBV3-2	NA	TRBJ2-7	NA	TGTGCCAGCAGCCAAGGCGAAGGGGATAAATACGAGCAGTACTTC	CASSQGEGDKYEQYF
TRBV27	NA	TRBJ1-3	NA	TGTGCCAGCAGCAAGACAGGCTCTGGAAACACCATATATTTT	CASSKTGSGNTIYF
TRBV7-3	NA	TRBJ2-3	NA	TGTGCCAGCAGCTTATATCTAGCAGATACGCAGTATTTT	CASSLYLADTQYF
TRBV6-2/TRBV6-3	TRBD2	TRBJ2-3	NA	TGTGCCAGCAGCCAGACTCGGGGGGGCACAGATACGCAGTATTTT	CASSQTRGGTDTQYF
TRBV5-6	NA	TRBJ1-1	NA	TGTGCCAGCAGCTTGGCCGAACTGGAAGCTTTCTTT	CASSLAELEAFF
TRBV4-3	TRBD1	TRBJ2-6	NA	TGCGCCAGCAGCCAGGAACAGGGGACAGGGGCCAACGTCCTGACTTTC	CASSQEQGTGANVLTF
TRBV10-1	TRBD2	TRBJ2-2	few	TGCGCCAGCAGTGAGTCCTTCGGGGGGAAGTCCGGGGAGCTGTTTTTT	CASSESFGGKSGELFF